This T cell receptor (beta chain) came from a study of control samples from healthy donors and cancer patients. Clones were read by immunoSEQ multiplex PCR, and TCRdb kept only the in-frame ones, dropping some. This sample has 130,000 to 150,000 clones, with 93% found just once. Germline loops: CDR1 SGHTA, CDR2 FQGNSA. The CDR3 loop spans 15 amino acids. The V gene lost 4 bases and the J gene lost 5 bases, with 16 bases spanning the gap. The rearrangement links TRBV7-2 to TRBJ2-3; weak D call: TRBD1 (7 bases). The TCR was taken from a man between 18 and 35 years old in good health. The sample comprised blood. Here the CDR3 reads CASSSPRGAQDTQYF. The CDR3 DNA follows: TGTGCCAGCAGCTCACCCAGGGGGGCACAAGATACGCAGTATTTT.